This paragraph reports one T cell receptor delta chain. The TCRdb protein comes from a much larger clone and disagrees with this DNA's translation at residue 4, likely due to a read error; the protein given here is derived from the DNA. This sample stems from a study of γδ T cells in repeated Plasmodium falciparum infection. TCRdb repeated clone calling on the multiplex PCR reads with CATT. Counted here are 93,000 or so delta-chain clones, 0.75% to 1% occurring once; the ten biggest clones make up 9.6%. Unmatched junction bases numbered 8, after V lost 6 bases and J lost 4 bases. Looked up from germline, CDR1 is GEAIGNYY and CDR2 is EKD. The CDR3 runs 14 residues. Gammadelta T cells were flow-sorted from PBMC into Vgamma9/Vdelta2+ and Vdelta2-negative populations for bulk analysis.

The specimen was gamma-delta T cells from blood. The genes are TRDV2 and TRDJ1, with TRDD3 identical over 9 bases. TCRdb offers no J gene call, so here the DNA was matched to germline to obtain one. The clonotype comes from a pool of human donors (malaria-infected and uninfected, not separated). The CDR3 DNA reads as TGTGCCTGTAACCCACTGGGGGACTACGATAAACTCATCTTT. Translation: CACNPLGDYDKLIF.